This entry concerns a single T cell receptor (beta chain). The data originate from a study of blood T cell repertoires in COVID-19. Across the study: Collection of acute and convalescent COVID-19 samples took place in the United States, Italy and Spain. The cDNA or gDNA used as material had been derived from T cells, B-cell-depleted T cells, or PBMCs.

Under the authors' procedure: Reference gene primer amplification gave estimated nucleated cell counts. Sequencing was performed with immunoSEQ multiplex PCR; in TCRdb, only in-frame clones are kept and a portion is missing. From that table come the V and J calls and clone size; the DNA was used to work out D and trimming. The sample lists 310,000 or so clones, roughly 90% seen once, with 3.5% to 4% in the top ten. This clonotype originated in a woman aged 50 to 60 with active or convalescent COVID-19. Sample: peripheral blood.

CDR3: CASSPDRAETQYF. CDR3 coding DNA: TGTGCCAGCAGTCCGGACAGGGCTGAGACCCAGTACTTC. The chain has TRBV28 and TRBJ2-5, with TRBD1 identical over 8 bases. Trimming at V came to 5 bases and at J to 5 bases, leaving 4 bases not matched to a gene. The CDR3 has 13 amino acids. Germline CDR1 is MDHEN and CDR2 is SYDVKM.